The rows below give T cell receptor beta chains drawn from one sample of a study of blood T cell repertoires in COVID-19. Only in-frame clones appear in the TCRdb table, and some are missing; sequencing was by immunoSEQ multiplex PCR. The table shows 320,000 or so clones, with 85% occurring only once. Sequencing was carried out using PBMCs or T cells enriched from blood (not recorded which). The receptors here all came from a woman aged 30 to 39 who had been exposed to COVID-19. Each CDR3 is given with its conserved first and last residue. A D gene is named only where the DNA matches it firmly. Part of the rows lack a size; the others show once, few, many or a class for expanded clones.

J	D	V	size	DNA	CDR3
TRBJ2-2	TRBD1	TRBV27	.	TGTGCCAGCAGTTTACAGGGGGCCGGGGAGCTGTTTTTT	CASSLQGAGELFF
TRBJ2-3	TRBD2	TRBV11-2	.	TGTGCCAGCAGCTTGAGACTAGCGGGGGGGCCAGATACGCAGTATTTT	CASSLRLAGGPDTQYF
TRBJ1-2	.	TRBV28	.	TGTGCCAGCAGTTTGGCAGACTATGGCTACACCTTC	CASSLADYGYTF
TRBJ2-3	TRBD1	TRBV7-9	.	TGTGCCAGCAGCTCACAGGGGGCGCCAGATACGCAGTATTTT	CASSSQGAPDTQYF
TRBJ1-1	TRBD1	TRBV7-2	.	TGTGCCAGCAGCATTAGAGGGGGCGGGAACACTGAAGCTTTCTTT	CASSIRGGGNTEAFF
TRBJ1-6	.	TRBV28	once	TGTGCCAGCAAGCCGCTCGAATCACCCCTCCACTTT	CASKPLESPLHF
TRBJ1-5	.	TRBV28	.	TGTGCCAGCAGTCTCTCAGGGGACGGCAATCAGCCCCAGCATTTT	CASSLSGDGNQPQHF
TRBJ2-3	.	TRBV19	.	TGTGCCAGTAGTGGGGGGTATAAGACAGATACGCAGTATTTT	CASSGGYKTDTQYF
TRBJ2-7	.	TRBV28	.	TGTGCCAGCAGTTCCGGTACCAGCGGTAGGTCCTACGAGCAGTACTTC	CASSSGTSGRSYEQYF
TRBJ1-5	.	TRBV28	.	TGTGCCAGCACCCAAACGAGTGCGGTAAATCAGCCCCAGCATTTT	CASTQTSAVNQPQHF
TRBJ2-2	TRBD1	TRBV30	.	TGTGCCTGGAGGACAGGGTTGACCGGGGAGCTGTTTTTT	CAWRTGLTGELFF
TRBJ2-2	TRBD1	TRBV7-2	.	TGTGCCAGCAGCGCACAGGGGGCTGGGGAGCTGTTTTTT	CASSAQGAGELFF
TRBJ1-5	.	TRBV5-1	once	TGCGCCAGCAGCTTGGAGCCCAGGGACAATCAGCCCCAGCATTTT	CASSLEPRDNQPQHF
TRBJ2-3	TRBD2	TRBV4-2	.	TGTGCCAGCAGCCAAAGCGGGAGATCTAGCACAGATACGCAGTATTTT	CASSQSGRSSTDTQYF
TRBJ2-2	.	TRBV9	once	TGTGCCAGCAGCGGCCGGGACTGGGGGAACACCGGGGAGCTGTTTTTT	CASSGRDWGNTGELFF
TRBJ1-2	TRBD1	TRBV5-1	once	TGCGCCAGCAGCTTGAACGTTTTGACAGGGGGAAACTATGGCTACACCTTC	CASSLNVLTGGNYGYTF
TRBJ1-6	TRBD1	TRBV30	.	TGTGCCTGGAACGGACAGGGCGGGAATTCACCCCTCCACTTT	CAWNGQGGNSPLHF
TRBJ2-5	TRBD1	TRBV28	.	TGTGCCAGCAGCACAGGGGGCCAAGAGACCCAGTACTTC	CASSTGGQETQYF
TRBJ1-1	.	TRBV18	.	TGTGCCAGCTCACCTAGCCACACTGAAGCTTTCTTT	CASSPSHTEAFF
TRBJ1-5	.	TRBV19	.	TGTGCCAGTAGTATCGCTCGGAGTAGCAATCAGCCCCAGCATTTT	CASSIARSSNQPQHF
TRBJ1-1	.	TRBV28	.	TGTGCCACACTAAACAGGGCGAACACTGAAGCTTTCTTT	CATLNRANTEAFF
TRBJ1-2	TRBD1	TRBV25-1	.	TGTGCCAGCAGTGAATTAGAGGGGGCGGGAGGCTACACCTTC	CASSELEGAGGYTF
TRBJ2-1	.	TRBV2	.	TGTGCCAGCAGAGAGACTCCTAAACAAAGCTCCTACAATGAGCAGTTCTTC	CASRETPKQSSYNEQFF
TRBJ2-1	.	TRBV5-3	.	TGTGCCACCAAATGGGTAGCAAATGAGCAGTTCTTC	CATKWVANEQFF
TRBJ2-5	.	TRBV7-2	.	TGTGCCAGCAGCCCTCCGGTCGTAGTTCAAGAGACCCAGTACTTC	CASSPPVVVQETQYF
TRBJ2-7	.	TRBV6-5	once	TGTGCCAGCAGTTCCCTGACACACACCTACGAGCAGTACTTC	CASSSLTHTYEQYF
TRBJ2-7	TRBD1	TRBV9	.	TGTGCCAGCAGCGTAGATGTGGGACAGGGGTCCTACGAGCAGTACTTC	CASSVDVGQGSYEQYF
TRBJ2-1	.	TRBV4-3	.	TGCGCCAGCAGCCAACAGGGTGAATCCTACAATGAGCAGTTCTTC	CASSQQGESYNEQFF
TRBJ1-4	.	TRBV7-9	.	TGTGCCAGCAGCTTAAGGAAGGGGGGGTTAAATGAAAAACTGTTTTTT	CASSLRKGGLNEKLFF
TRBJ2-1	TRBD2	TRBV5-4	once	TGTGCCAGCAGCTTAGCACTAGCGGGAGTCAATGAGCAGTTCTTC	CASSLALAGVNEQFF
TRBJ2-5	TRBD1	TRBV11-3	.	TGTGCCAGCAGTTTTCGGCAGGGGGTAAAAGAGACCCAGTACTTC	CASSFRQGVKETQYF
TRBJ2-1	TRBD2	TRBV4-2	.	TGTGCCAGCAGCCAAGGAGGGCGACTAGCGGGACCAAGAGAGCAGTTCTTC	CASSQGGRLAGPREQFF